This T cell receptor beta chain emerged from a study of naive and memory T cell subsets. Two oligonucleotides, mixed equimolar, formed the beta constant-region primer covering TRBC1 and TRBC2. In TCRdb, the UMI-ligation and nested PCR reads were re-called with MiXCR into one record per CDR3 protein. Counted here are some 28,000 distinct CDR3 sequences, roughly 10% occurring once; the ten biggest clones make up approximately 15%. Points on this clonotype: As yet, its antigen is unknown.

Study-wide results and limits: Over 90% of naive TCR sequences appeared only once, unlike memory subsets.

Germline V lookup: CDR1 SEHNR, CDR2 FQNEAQ (reference sequence). Losses at the gene ends were 5 bases for V and 1 base for J; bases not matched to a gene: 4. The CDR3 loop spans 14 amino acids. The rearrangement links TRBV7-9 to TRBJ1-1; TRBD1 matches 7 bases. This TCR was sampled from a human donor in good health. The sample taken for sequencing was effector memory CD4+ T cells from blood. Subset reported: effector memory, CD45RA- CD27-. The CDR3 region is CASSKGQKNTEAFF. In DNA, the CDR3 is TGTGCCAGCAGCAAGGGACAGAAGAACACTGAAGCTTTCTTT.